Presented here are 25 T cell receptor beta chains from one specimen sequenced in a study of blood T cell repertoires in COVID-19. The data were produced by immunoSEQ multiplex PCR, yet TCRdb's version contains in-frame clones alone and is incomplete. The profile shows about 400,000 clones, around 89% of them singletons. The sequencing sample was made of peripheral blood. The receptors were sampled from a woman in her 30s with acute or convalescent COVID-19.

The CDR3 DNA reads as TGTGCCAGCAGCTTAGAGGCTAGCGGGGCGCTAGGCGAGCAGTACTTC. Its translation: CASSLEASGALGEQYF. The chain has TRBV11-2 and TRBJ2-7, with 9 nucleotides matching TRBD2. V shed 0 bases and J 6 bases; nucleotides not matched to a gene: 9. CDR3 length: 16 amino acids. The germline gives CDR1 SGHAT, CDR2 FQNNGV.

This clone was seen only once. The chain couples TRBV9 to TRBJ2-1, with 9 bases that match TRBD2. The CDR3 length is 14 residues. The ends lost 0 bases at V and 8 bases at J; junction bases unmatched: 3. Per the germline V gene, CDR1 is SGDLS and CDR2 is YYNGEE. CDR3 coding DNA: TGTGCCAGCAGCGTAGCGGCGGGGGGGCATGAGCAGTTCTTC. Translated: CASSVAAGGHEQFF.

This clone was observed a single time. The CDR3 nucleotides read TGTGCCAGCAGGTTACAGGGGACGCATGAGCAGTTCTTC. Protein: CASRLQGTHEQFF. The chain links TRBV6-5 to TRBJ2-1; TRBD1 aligns across 7 bases. The germline V gene has CDR1 MNHEY and CDR2 SVGAGI. V shed 6 bases and J 8 bases; nucleotides not matched to a gene: 7. The CDR3 runs 13 residues.

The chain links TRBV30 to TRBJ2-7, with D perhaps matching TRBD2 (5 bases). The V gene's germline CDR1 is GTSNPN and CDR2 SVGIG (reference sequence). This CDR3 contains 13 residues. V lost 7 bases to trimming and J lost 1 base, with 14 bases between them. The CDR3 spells CAFGGLGSYEQYF. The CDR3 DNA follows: TGTGCCTTTGGAGGCTTGGGGTCCTACGAGCAGTACTTC.

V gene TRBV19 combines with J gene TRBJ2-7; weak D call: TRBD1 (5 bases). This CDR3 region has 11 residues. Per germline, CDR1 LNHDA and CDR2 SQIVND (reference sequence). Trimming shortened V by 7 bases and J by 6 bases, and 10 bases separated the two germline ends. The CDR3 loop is CASTAGPEQYF. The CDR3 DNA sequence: TGTGCCAGTACGGCAGGGCCCGAGCAGTACTTC.

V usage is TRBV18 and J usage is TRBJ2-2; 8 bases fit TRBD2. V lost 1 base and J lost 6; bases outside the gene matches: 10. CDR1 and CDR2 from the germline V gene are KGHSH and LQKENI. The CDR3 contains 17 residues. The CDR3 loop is CASSPRNTGGASGELFF. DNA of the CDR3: TGTGCCAGCTCACCACGAAACACCGGGGGGGCCTCCGGGGAGCTGTTTTTT.

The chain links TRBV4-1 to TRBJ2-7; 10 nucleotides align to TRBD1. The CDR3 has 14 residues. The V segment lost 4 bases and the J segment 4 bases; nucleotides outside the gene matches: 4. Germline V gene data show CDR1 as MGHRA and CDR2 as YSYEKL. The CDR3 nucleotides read TGCGCCAGCAGCCTCGGGACAGGGGTTTACGAGCAGTACTTC. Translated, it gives CASSLGTGVYEQYF.

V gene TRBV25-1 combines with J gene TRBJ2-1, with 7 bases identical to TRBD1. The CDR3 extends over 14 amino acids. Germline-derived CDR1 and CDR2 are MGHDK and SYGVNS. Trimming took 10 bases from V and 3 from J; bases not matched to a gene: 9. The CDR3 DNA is TGTGCCACATCCGACAGGGCGATCTACAATGAGCAGTTCTTC. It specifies CATSDRAIYNEQFF.

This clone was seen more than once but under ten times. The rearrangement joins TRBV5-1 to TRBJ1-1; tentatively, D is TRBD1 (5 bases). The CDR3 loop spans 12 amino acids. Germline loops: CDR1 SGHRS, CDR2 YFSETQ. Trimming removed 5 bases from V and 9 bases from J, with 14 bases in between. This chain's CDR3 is CASSWGGGQAFF. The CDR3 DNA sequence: TGCGCCAGCAGTTGGGGCGGAGGGCAAGCTTTCTTT.

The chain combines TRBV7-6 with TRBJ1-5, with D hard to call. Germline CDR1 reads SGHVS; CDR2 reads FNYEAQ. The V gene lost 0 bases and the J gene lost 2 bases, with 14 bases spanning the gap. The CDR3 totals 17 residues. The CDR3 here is CASSLAPGPGGNQPQHF. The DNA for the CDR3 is TGTGCCAGCAGCTTAGCGCCAGGACCCGGGGGCAATCAGCCCCAGCATTTT.

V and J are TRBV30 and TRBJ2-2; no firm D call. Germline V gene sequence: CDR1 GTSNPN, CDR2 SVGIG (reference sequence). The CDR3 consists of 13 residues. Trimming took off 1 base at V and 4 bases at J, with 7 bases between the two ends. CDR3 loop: CAWSGGPTGELFF. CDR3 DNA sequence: TGTGCCTGGAGTGGCGGTCCCACCGGGGAGCTGTTTTTT.

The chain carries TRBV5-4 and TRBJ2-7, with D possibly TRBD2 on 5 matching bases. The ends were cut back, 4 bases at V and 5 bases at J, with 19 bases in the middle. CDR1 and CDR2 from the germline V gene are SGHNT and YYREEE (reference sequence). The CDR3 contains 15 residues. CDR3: CASSTTPSPTDEQYF. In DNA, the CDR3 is TGTGCCAGCAGCACTACTCCTAGCCCGACCGACGAGCAGTACTTC.

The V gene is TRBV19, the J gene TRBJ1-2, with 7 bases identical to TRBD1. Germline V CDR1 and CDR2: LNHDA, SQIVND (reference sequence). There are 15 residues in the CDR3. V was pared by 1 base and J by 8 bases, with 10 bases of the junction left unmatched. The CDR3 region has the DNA TGTGCCAGTAGTATAGCCTCCCTACAGGGGTTAGGCTACACCTTC. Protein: CASSIASLQGLGYTF.

In DNA, the CDR3 is TGTGCCAGCAGCCCAAGAGGCACTCTCTGGGTCTCTGGGGCCAACGTCCTGACTTTC. Translated: CASSPRGTLWVSGANVLTF. The chain joins TRBV11-2 to TRBJ2-6; D remains unclear. Germline CDR1 and CDR2: SGHAT and FQNNGV. The V and J ends lost 5 bases and 0 bases respectively, with 20 bases between them. The CDR3 spans 19 residues.

CDR3 sequence: CASSLERGSPLHF. The CDR3 DNA sequence: TGTGCCAGCAGCTTAGAAAGGGGTTCACCCCTCCACTTT. The chain links TRBV13 to TRBJ1-6, with D maybe TRBD1 (5 bases). The CDR3 length is 13 residues. V lost 1 base and J 9 bases, leaving 7 bases between the germline ends. Germline CDR1 is PRHDT and CDR2 is FYEKMQ (reference sequence).

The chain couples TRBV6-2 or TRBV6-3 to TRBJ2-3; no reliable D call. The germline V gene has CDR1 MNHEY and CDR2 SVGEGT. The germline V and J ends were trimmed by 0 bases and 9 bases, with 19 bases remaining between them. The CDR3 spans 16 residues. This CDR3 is CASSYSRSQNLATQYF. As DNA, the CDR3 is TGTGCCAGCAGTTACTCGAGATCCCAAAATCTTGCGACGCAGTATTTT.

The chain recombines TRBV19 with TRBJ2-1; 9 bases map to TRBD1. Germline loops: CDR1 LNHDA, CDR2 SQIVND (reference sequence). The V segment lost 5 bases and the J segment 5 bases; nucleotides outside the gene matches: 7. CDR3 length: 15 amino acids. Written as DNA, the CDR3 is TGTGCCAGTAGTCTCTGGACAGGGGCTAACAATGAGCAGTTCTTC. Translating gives CASSLWTGANNEQFF. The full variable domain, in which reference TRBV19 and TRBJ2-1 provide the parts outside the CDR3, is DGGITQSPKYLFRKEGQNVTLSCEQNLNHDAMYWYRQDPGQGLRLIYYSQIVNDFQKGDIAEGYSVSREKKESFPLTVTSAQKNPTAFYLCASSLWTGANNEQFFGPGTRLTVL.

CDR3 loop: CASSQLFPVRTGSNYGYTF. As DNA, the CDR3 is TGCGCCAGCAGCCAATTATTTCCAGTTCGCACAGGGAGTAACTATGGCTACACCTTC. This sequence joins TRBV4-1 and TRBJ1-2, with D perhaps TRBD1 (6 bases). The V gene's germline CDR1 is MGHRA and CDR2 YSYEKL. V was clipped by 2 bases and J by 1 base, with 23 bases between them. The CDR3 has 19 amino acids.

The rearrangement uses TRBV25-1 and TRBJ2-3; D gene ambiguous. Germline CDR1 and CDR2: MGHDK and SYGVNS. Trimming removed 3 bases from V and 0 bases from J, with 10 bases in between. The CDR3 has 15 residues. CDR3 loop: CASSDRASSTDTQYF. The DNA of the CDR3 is TGTGCCAGCAGTGATCGCGCTTCGAGCACAGATACGCAGTATTTT.

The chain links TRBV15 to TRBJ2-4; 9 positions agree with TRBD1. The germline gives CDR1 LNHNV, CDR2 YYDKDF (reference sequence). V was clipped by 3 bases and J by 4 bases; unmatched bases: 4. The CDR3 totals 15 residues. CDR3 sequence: CATSRRDREKNIQYF. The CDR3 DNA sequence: TGTGCCACCAGCAGGAGGGACAGGGAGAAAAACATTCAGTACTTC.

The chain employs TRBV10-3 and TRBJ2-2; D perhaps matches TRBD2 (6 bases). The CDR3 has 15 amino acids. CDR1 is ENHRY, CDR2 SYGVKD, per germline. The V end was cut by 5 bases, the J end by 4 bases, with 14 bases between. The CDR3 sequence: CAISTRWDSTGELFF. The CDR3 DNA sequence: TGTGCCATCAGTACGAGATGGGACTCCACCGGGGAGCTGTTTTTT.

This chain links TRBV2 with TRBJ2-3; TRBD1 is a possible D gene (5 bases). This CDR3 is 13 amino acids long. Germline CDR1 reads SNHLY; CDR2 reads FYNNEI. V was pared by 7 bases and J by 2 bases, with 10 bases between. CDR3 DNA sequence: TGTGCCAGCATCGCCAGGGCCACAGATACGCAGTATTTT. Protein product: CASIARATDTQYF.

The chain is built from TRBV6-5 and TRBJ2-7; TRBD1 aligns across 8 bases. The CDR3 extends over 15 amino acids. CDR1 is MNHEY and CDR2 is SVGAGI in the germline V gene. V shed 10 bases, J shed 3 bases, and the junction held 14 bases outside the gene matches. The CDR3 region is CATIHRTGHLYEQYF. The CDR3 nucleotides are TGTGCCACCATCCACCGGACAGGGCATCTCTACGAGCAGTACTTC.

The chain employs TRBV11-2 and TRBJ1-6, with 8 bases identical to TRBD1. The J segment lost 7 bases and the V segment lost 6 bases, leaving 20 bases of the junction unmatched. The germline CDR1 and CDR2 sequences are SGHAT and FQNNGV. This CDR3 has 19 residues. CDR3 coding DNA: TGTGCCAGCAGTTATTTTGTTAAGTACCGGGACAGGTGGAATTCACCCCTCCACTTT. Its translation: CASSYFVKYRDRWNSPLHF.

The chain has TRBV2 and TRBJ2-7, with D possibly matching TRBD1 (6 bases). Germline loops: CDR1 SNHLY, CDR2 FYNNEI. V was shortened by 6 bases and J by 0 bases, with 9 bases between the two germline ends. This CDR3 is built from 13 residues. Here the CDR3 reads CASREDSSYEQYF. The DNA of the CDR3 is TGTGCCAGCAGGGAGGACAGCTCCTACGAGCAGTACTTC.